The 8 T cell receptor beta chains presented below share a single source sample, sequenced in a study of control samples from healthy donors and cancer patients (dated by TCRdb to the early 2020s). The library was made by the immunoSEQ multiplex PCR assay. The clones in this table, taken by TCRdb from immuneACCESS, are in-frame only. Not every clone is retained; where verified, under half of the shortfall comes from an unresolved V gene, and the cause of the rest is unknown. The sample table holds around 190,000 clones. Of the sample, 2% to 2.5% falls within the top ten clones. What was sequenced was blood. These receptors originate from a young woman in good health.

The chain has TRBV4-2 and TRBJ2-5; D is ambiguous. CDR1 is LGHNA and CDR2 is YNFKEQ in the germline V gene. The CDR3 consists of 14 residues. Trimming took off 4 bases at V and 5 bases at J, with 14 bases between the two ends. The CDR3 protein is CASSPSYGAETQYF. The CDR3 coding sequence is TGTGCCAGCAGCCCTTCTTATGGCGCGGAGACCCAGTACTTC.

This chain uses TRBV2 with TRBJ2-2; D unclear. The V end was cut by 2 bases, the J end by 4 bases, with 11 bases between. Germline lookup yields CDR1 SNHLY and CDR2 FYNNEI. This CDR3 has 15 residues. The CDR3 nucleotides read TGTGCCAGCAGTGAAAACCGGCGACTCACCGGGGAGCTGTTTTTT. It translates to CASSENRRLTGELFF.

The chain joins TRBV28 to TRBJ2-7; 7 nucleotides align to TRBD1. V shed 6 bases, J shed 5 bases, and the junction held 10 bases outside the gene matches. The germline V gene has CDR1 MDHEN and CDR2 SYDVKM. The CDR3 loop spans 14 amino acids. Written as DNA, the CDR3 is TGTGCCAGCAGGGGTCCGGGACAGCTTAACGAGCAGTACTTC. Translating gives CASRGPGQLNEQYF.

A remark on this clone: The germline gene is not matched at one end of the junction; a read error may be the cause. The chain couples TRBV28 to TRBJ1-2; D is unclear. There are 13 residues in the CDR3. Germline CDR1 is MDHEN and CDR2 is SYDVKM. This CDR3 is CASSLGTQASSAF. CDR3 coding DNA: TGTGCCAGCAGTCTCGGAACTCAGGCCTCCTCGGCCTTC.

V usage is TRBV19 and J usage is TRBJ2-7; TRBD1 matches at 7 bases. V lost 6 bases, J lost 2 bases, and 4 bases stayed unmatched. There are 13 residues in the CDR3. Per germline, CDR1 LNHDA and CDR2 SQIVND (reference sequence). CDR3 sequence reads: CASRSTGAYEQYF. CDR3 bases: TGTGCCAGTAGGAGCACAGGGGCCTACGAGCAGTACTTC.

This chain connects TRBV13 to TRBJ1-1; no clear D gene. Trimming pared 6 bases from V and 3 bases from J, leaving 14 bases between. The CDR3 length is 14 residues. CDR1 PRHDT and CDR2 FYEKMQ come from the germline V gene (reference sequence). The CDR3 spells CASSRGRPHTEAFF. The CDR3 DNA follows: TGTGCCAGCAGTCGCGGACGGCCGCACACTGAAGCTTTCTTT.

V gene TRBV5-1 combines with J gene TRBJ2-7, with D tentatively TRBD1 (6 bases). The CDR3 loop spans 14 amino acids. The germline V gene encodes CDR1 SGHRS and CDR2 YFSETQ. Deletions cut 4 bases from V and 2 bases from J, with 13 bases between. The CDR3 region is CASSGGDKTYEQYF. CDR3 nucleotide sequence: TGCGCCAGCAGCGGTGGGGACAAGACCTACGAGCAGTACTTC.

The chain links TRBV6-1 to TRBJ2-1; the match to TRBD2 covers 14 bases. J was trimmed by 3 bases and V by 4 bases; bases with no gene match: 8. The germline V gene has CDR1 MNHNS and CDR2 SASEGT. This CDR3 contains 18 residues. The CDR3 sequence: CASSVLGLAGGLYNEQFF. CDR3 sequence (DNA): TGTGCCAGCAGTGTCCTCGGACTAGCGGGGGGACTCTACAATGAGCAGTTCTTC.